This passage covers 16 T cell receptor beta chains from one sample sequenced in a study of blood T cells in healthy people across ages. Using a J-beta primer mix together with a sample-barcoded 5' primer, a second PCR was run for roughly 6 to 11 cycles. TCRdb ran MiXCR on the 5' RACE reads and lists one entry per CDR3 protein. The table lists about 290,000 distinct CDR3 sequences, roughly 27% of them singletons. Sequenced input: blood. The receptors shown here come from a woman in her 70s in good health.

This clonotype was recorded at least ten times. The chain combines TRBV12-3 or TRBV12-4 with TRBJ2-7; perhaps TRBD1 as D (5 bases). V lost 3 bases and J 2 bases, leaving 8 bases between the germline ends. The CDR3 runs to 13 residues. In nucleotides, the CDR3 is TGTGCCAGCAGTTTGGGCAGGGCCTACGAGCAGTACTTC. It specifies CASSLGRAYEQYF.

The rearrangement joins TRBV20-1 to TRBJ1-1, with 8 bases that match TRBD1. V shed 1 base, J shed 5 bases, and the junction held 0 bases outside the gene matches. The CDR3 is 12 amino acids. Germline V gene lookup returns CDR1 DFQATT and CDR2 SNEGSKA (reference sequence). The CDR3 protein is CSARGQGTEAFF. The CDR3 bases are TGCAGTGCTAGAGGACAGGGGACTGAAGCTTTCTTT.

This clonotype was counted a few times. The V gene is TRBV7-9, the J gene TRBJ2-6; 7 nucleotides agree with TRBD1. The CDR3 length is 17 residues. CDR1 and CDR2 (germline): SEHNR, FQNEAQ (reference sequence). Losses at the gene ends were 4 bases for V and 0 bases for J; bases not matched to a gene: 6. CDR3 nucleotide sequence: TGTGCCAGCAGCTCTAGGACAGGTCTCTCTGGGGCCAACGTCCTGACTTTC. This gives the protein CASSSRTGLSGANVLTF. The variable domain in full, completed from reference TRBV7-9 and TRBJ2-6, reads DTGVSQNPRHKITKRGQNVTFRCDPISEHNRLYWYRQTLGQGPEFLTYFQNEAQLEKSRLLSDRFSAERPKGSFSTLEIQRTEQGDSAMYLCASSSRTGLSGANVLTFGAGSRLTVL.

V and J are TRBV5-1 and TRBJ2-1, with TRBD2 matching 12 bases. The CDR3 sequence is 18 residues long. Trimming took 0 bases from V and 4 from J; bases not matched to a gene: 8. Germline loops: CDR1 SGHRS, CDR2 YFSETQ. The CDR3 sequence is CASSLAATSGSYYNEQFF. The CDR3 DNA follows: TGCGCCAGCAGCTTGGCCGCGACTAGCGGGAGTTATTACAATGAGCAGTTCTTC.

This clonotype was counted only a few times. The chain links TRBV20-1 to TRBJ2-7; TRBD2 matches at 9 bases. The CDR3 has 16 amino acids. The trim removed 0 bases at V and 4 bases at J, leaving 10 bases unmatched. Germline CDR1 and CDR2: DFQATT and SNEGSKA (reference sequence). The CDR3 here is CSARDTNSGSSYEQYF. The CDR3 DNA reads as TGCAGTGCTAGAGATACTAATAGCGGGAGTTCGTACGAGCAGTACTTC.

This clonotype has a handful of counts. This chain uses TRBV12-3 or TRBV12-4 with TRBJ2-5; TRBD1 matches at 8 bases. Losses at the gene ends were 1 base for V and 1 base for J; bases not matched to a gene: 5. There are 16 residues in the CDR3. The CDR3 DNA reads as TGTGCCAGCAGTTTAGACCGGACAGGGCGCCAAGAGACCCAGTACTTC. Its protein product is CASSLDRTGRQETQYF.

This clonotype came up a few times. The rearrangement joins TRBV7-3 to TRBJ2-1; 7 bases align to TRBD2. V gave up 5 bases and J gave up 5 bases; unmatched junction bases: 12. The CDR3 totals 16 residues. CDR1 SGHTA and CDR2 FQGTGA come from the germline V gene. DNA for the CDR3: TGTGCCAGCAGCCCCGAGGGCGGGAGAGGGAACAATGAGCAGTTCTTC. Protein: CASSPEGGRGNNEQFF.

This sequence joins TRBV5-6 and TRBJ2-7; tentatively, D is TRBD1 (5 bases). CDR3 length: 15 amino acids. V was pared by 2 bases and J by 1 base, with 13 bases between. Germline assignment: CDR1 SGHDT and CDR2 YYEEEE. CDR3 DNA: TGTGCCAGCAGCTTAACAGGCTTGCTATCCTACGAGCAGTACTTC. It encodes CASSLTGLLSYEQYF. Full variable domain (rest looked up from reference TRBV5-6 and TRBJ2-7): DAGVTQSPTHLIKTRGQQVTLRCSPKSGHDTVSWYQQALGQGPQFIFQYYEEEERQRGNFPDRFSGHQFPNYSSELNVNALLLGDSALYLCASSLTGLLSYEQYFGPGTRLTVT.

The rearrangement joins TRBV5-1 to TRBJ2-7, with a possible D match to TRBD1 (7 bases). The CDR3 is made up of 15 amino acids. Germline-derived CDR1 and CDR2 are SGHRS and YFSETQ. V shed 1 base and J shed 2 bases, with 13 bases lying between them. CDR3 residues: CASSLRRGPTYEQYF. The CDR3 nucleotides are TGCGCCAGCAGCTTGCGGAGGGGGCCCACCTACGAGCAGTACTTC.

This clonotype was detected once. The rearrangement links TRBV9 to TRBJ1-2, with D possibly being TRBD1 (5 bases). The V gene lost 4 bases and the J gene lost 2 bases, with 15 bases spanning the gap. The CDR3 runs 15 residues. Per germline, CDR1 SGDLS and CDR2 YYNGEE. CDR3 coding DNA: TGTGCCAGCAGCCCCGGGAGACAGCGAAACTATGGCTACACCTTC. This encodes CASSPGRQRNYGYTF.

This clonotype appeared a few times. The V call is TRBV15, the J call TRBJ2-5; TRBD1 is a possible D gene (6 bases). This CDR3 is 15 amino acids long. The germline V gene encodes CDR1 LNHNV and CDR2 YYDKDF (reference sequence). Trimming pared 0 bases from V and 3 bases from J, leaving 11 bases between. CDR3 DNA sequence: TGTGCCACCAGCAGAGATAGGGGGACAAAAGAGACCCAGTACTTC. Residues: CATSRDRGTKETQYF.

The rearrangement links TRBV12-3 or TRBV12-4 to TRBJ2-3; D tentatively fits TRBD1 or TRBD2 (5 bases each). The V and J ends lost 5 bases and 1 base respectively, with 16 bases between them. CDR3 length equals 16 residues. The CDR3 here is CASSRGGGTGTDTQYF. The CDR3 bases are TGTGCCAGCAGTCGTGGGGGTGGGACGGGCACAGATACGCAGTATTTT.

This clonotype came up a few times. This chain links TRBV12-3 or TRBV12-4 with TRBJ1-3; the D gene is possibly TRBD1 (6 bases). The V gene lost 7 bases and the J gene lost 0 bases, with 13 bases spanning the gap. The CDR3 contains 15 residues. The CDR3: CASTPGTYSGNTIYF. The CDR3 DNA sequence: TGTGCCAGCACCCCTGGGACATACTCTGGAAACACCATATATTTT.

CDR3 nucleotide sequence: TGTGCCAGCAGGCACACGACAGGGGGTCATTACGAGCAGTACTTC. Protein: CASRHTTGGHYEQYF. V is TRBV6-2 or TRBV6-3 and J is TRBJ2-7; 9 nucleotides match TRBD1. The CDR3 is 15 amino acids. V shed 6 bases, J shed 4 bases, and the junction held 10 bases outside the gene matches. The V gene's germline CDR1 is MNHEY and CDR2 SVGEGT.

J is TRBJ2-3 and V is TRBV20-1, with 11 bases lining up with TRBD2. The germline V gene encodes CDR1 DFQATT and CDR2 SNEGSKA (reference sequence). There are 18 residues in the CDR3. V gave up 1 base and J gave up 5 bases; unmatched junction bases: 14. The CDR3 is CSARALPHLAGGEDTQYF. The CDR3 bases are TGCAGTGCTAGAGCCCTCCCCCATCTAGCGGGAGGTGAAGATACGCAGTATTTT.

The chain couples TRBV5-1 to TRBJ1-1; no clear D gene. Deletions cut 2 bases from V and 1 base from J, with 18 bases between. The CDR3 length is 17 residues. Looked up from germline, CDR1 is SGHRS and CDR2 is YFSETQ. Here the CDR3 DNA reads TGCGCCAGCAGCTTTTATCCCGTCAGACCCAGGAACACTGAAGCTTTCTTT. Translation: CASSFYPVRPRNTEAFF.